This T cell receptor (beta chain) came from a study of T cells in Graves' hyperthyroidism and ophthalmopathy. Amplification of TCR beta CDR3 regions was performed using RNA transcripts as template. TCR CDR3 regions were first amplified by RT-PCR with HTBI primers. TCRdb analysed the multiplex PCR reads with MiXCR anew, one entry per CDR3 protein. The table records approximately 250,000 distinct CDR3 sequences, almost 25% of them present only once. Individuals with ophthalmopathy presented a Clinical Activity Score of at least 3, a NOSPECS grade of at least 4 and a duration under 3 months. The sequence was obtained from a woman between 40 and 55 years old with Graves' ophthalmopathy. Sequencing was performed on blood.

The CDR3 region has the DNA TGTGCCAGCAGCCAAGATCGACGGGGGCTTCAAGACACCATATATTTT. The encoded protein is CASSQDRRGLQDTIYF. The chain joins TRBV4-2 to TRBJ1-3; weak D call: TRBD1 (6 bases). Germline V CDR1 and CDR2: LGHNA, YNFKEQ. Trimming took off 0 bases at V and 8 bases at J, with 17 bases between the two ends. CDR3 length: 16 residues.